This T cell receptor (beta chain) was sequenced for a study of PD-L1 blockade in urothelial cancer. The authors spiked synthetic TCR analog templates into each PCR. Generated by immunoSEQ multiplex PCR, the TCRdb table keeps only in-frame clones and is missing some. The data show tens of thousands of clones, roughly 82% seen once. The patients had locally advanced or metastatic urothelial carcinoma. In germline, CDR1 is SGHNT, CDR2 YYREEE (reference sequence). This CDR3 has 13 residues. The V and J ends lost 4 bases and 7 bases respectively, with 14 bases between them. V is TRBV5-4 and J is TRBJ2-5; D call uncertain. Sequences were derived from PBMCs, sampled around atezolizumab (anti-PD-L1) treatment. The clonotype was recovered from a man between 65 and 79 years old with urothelial cancer. The CDR3 bases are TGTGCCAGCAGCCCTGAACACCGTGCGACCCAGTACTTC. Translated, it gives CASSPEHRATQYF.